Shown below are 31 T cell receptor beta chains from a single sample sequenced in a study of cytomegalovirus exposure and HLA in healthy donors. The PCR had 60 Vbeta and 13 Jbeta primers. Produced via immunoSEQ multiplex PCR; TCRdb's table is partial and in-frame only. Of under 50,000 clones in the sample, 65% to 80% were seen once. Input material: PBMCs. The receptors here all came from a man aged 25 to 40 in good health and CMV-seronegative.

This chain's CDR3 is CASSILGGGGEKLFF. The DNA of the CDR3 is TGTGCCAGTAGTATATTGGGGGGAGGAGGTGAAAAACTGTTTTTT. The chain has TRBV19 and TRBJ1-4, with D possibly matching TRBD1 (5 bases). This CDR3 has 15 amino acids. Trimming shortened V by 2 bases and J by 7 bases, and 14 bases separated the two germline ends. Looked up from germline, CDR1 is LNHDA and CDR2 is SQIVND (reference sequence).

The V call is TRBV27, the J call TRBJ1-2, with 9 bases aligning to TRBD1. This CDR3 contains 15 residues. Germline CDR1 and CDR2: MNHEY and SMNVEV (reference sequence). V lost 6 bases and J lost 3; bases outside the gene matches: 8. The CDR3 loop reads CASSSPTGGDYGYTF. The CDR3 bases are TGTGCCAGCAGCTCGCCGACAGGGGGGGACTATGGCTACACCTTC.

The V gene is TRBV4-2, the J gene TRBJ1-1; perhaps TRBD1 as D (6 bases). Germline V lookup: CDR1 LGHNA, CDR2 YNFKEQ. This CDR3 region has 14 residues. V was cut by 3 bases and J by 4 bases, with 12 bases left in between. The CDR3 nucleotides read TGTGCCAGCAGCCAGAAGGGACATGGCACTGAAGCTTTCTTT. This translates into CASSQKGHGTEAFF.

The chain carries TRBV9 and TRBJ1-3, with a tentative D call TRBD1 (6 bases). CDR1 and CDR2 from the germline V gene are SGDLS and YYNGEE. The CDR3 is made up of 15 amino acids. Trimming pared 2 bases from V and 8 bases from J, leaving 17 bases between. For the CDR3, the DNA is TGTGCCAGCAGCGTGGTACAGGGATCCGCCGACACCATATATTTT. Its translation is CASSVVQGSADTIYF.

The rearrangement links TRBV15 to TRBJ2-7, with TRBD2 matching 9 bases. The CDR3 runs to 15 residues. V shed 1 base and J 4 bases; nucleotides not matched to a gene: 5. The germline V gene has CDR1 LNHNV and CDR2 YYDKDF (reference sequence). The CDR3 sequence: CATSRAQAGGYEQYF. DNA of the CDR3: TGTGCCACCAGCAGAGCTCAGGCGGGAGGGTACGAGCAGTACTTC.

The chain couples TRBV5-1 to TRBJ2-7, with 9 bases fitting TRBD1. This CDR3 spans 16 amino acids. V dropped 4 bases and J dropped 2; count of bases not matched to a gene: 10. CDR1 is SGHRS, CDR2 YFSETQ, per germline. CDR3 bases: TGCGCCAGCAGCGCCGCCGGGACAGGGCCAACCTACGAGCAGTACTTC. Its translation: CASSAAGTGPTYEQYF.

The genes are TRBV19 and TRBJ2-6; D may be TRBD1 (5 bases). The germline CDR1 and CDR2 sequences are LNHDA and SQIVND (reference sequence). V lost 3 bases and J 0 bases, leaving 15 bases between the germline ends. This CDR3 contains 18 residues. The CDR3 nucleotides read TGTGCCAGTAGTATTCTCCGAGACAGAGACTCTGGGGCCAACGTCCTGACTTTC. It translates to CASSILRDRDSGANVLTF.

The V gene is TRBV6-4, the J gene TRBJ2-3; the D gene is possibly TRBD2 (6 bases). V was trimmed by 0 bases and J by 9 bases, leaving 10 bases between them. The CDR3 spans 13 residues. Germline V gene data show CDR1 as MRHNA and CDR2 as SNTAGT. This CDR3 reads CASSDSGGGTQYF. Written as DNA, the CDR3 is TGTGCCAGCAGTGACTCGGGGGGTGGCACGCAGTATTTT.

The rearrangement uses TRBV29-1 and TRBJ1-1; 8 nucleotides line up with TRBD1. This CDR3 contains 14 residues. CDR1 and CDR2 from the germline V gene are SQVTM and ANQGSEA. The V and J ends lost 1 base and 5 bases, in that order; junction bases with no gene match: 6. CDR3 nucleotides: TGCAGCGTTGAAGGACAGGGGATTCGGACTGAAGCTTTCTTT. Protein product: CSVEGQGIRTEAFF.

This clone was observed a handful of times. This chain uses TRBV5-1 with TRBJ1-1; D perhaps matches TRBD1 (6 bases). The length of the CDR3 is 17 residues. Germline CDR1 reads SGHRS; CDR2 reads YFSETQ. V was clipped by 4 bases and J by 1 base, with 20 bases between them. Here the CDR3 DNA reads TGCGCCAGCAGCCCCCAACCCCCCGACAGGCCGAACACTGAAGCTTTCTTT. Its translation: CASSPQPPDRPNTEAFF.

This clone has just a few counts. The chain combines TRBV5-6 with TRBJ1-1; D possibly corresponds to TRBD1 (6 bases). Trimming removed 1 base from V and 0 bases from J, with 16 bases in between. Germline CDR1 and CDR2: SGHDT and YYEEEE. The CDR3 sequence is 17 residues long. CDR3 protein: CASSLSRGGAMNTEAFF. In nucleotides, the CDR3 is TGTGCCAGCAGCTTGTCACGGGGGGGGGCCATGAACACTGAAGCTTTCTTT.

The V gene is TRBV7-2, the J gene TRBJ2-3, with TRBD1 as a possible D gene (6 bases). In germline, CDR1 is SGHTA, CDR2 FQGNSA. Between the trimmed V and J ends, which lost 5 bases and 1 base, there was a span of 10 bases. There are 14 residues in the CDR3. The CDR3 nucleotides are TGTGCCAGCAGCCAGGGGAGCGGCACAGATACGCAGTATTTT. It codes for CASSQGSGTDTQYF.

This clone turned up a few times. The chain carries TRBV19 and TRBJ1-5; D is uncertain. This CDR3 region has 13 residues. V lost 3 bases to trimming and J lost 7 bases, with 10 bases between them. Germline CDR1 and CDR2: LNHDA and SQIVND (reference sequence). CDR3 coding DNA: TGTGCCAGTAGTATGGTTCAGGTCCAGCCCCAGCATTTT. This gives the protein CASSMVQVQPQHF.

This clone was recorded only once. V gene TRBV5-1 combines with J gene TRBJ2-7; TRBD1 might be the D (5 bases). V was trimmed by 3 bases and J by 3 bases, leaving 13 bases between them. Germline loops: CDR1 SGHRS, CDR2 YFSETQ. There are 14 residues in the CDR3. The CDR3 sequence: CASSSGSGLYEQYF. CDR3 sequence (DNA): TGCGCCAGCAGCTCCGGGTCAGGGCTCTACGAGCAGTACTTC.

The V and J genes are TRBV6-1 and TRBJ2-7, with no clear D. The length of the CDR3 is 11 residues. Trimming removed 6 bases at V and 6 bases at J, with 9 bases between. Per germline, CDR1 MNHNS and CDR2 SASEGT. CDR3: CASSLSGEQYF. CDR3 in DNA: TGTGCCAGCAGCCTTAGTGGCGAGCAGTACTTC.

The rearrangement links TRBV27 to TRBJ1-5; D unresolved. V gave up 0 bases and J gave up 2 bases, with 5 bases separating them. The CDR3 has 14 amino acids. Germline CDR1 is MNHEY and CDR2 is SMNVEV (reference sequence). The chain's CDR3 is CASSLSRGNQPQHF. In nucleotides, the CDR3 is TGTGCCAGCAGTTTATCTCGAGGCAATCAGCCCCAGCATTTT.

This chain uses TRBV29-1 with TRBJ1-2; TRBD1 agrees at 9 bases. CDR3 length: 11 amino acids. Unmatched junction bases numbered 5, after V lost 8 bases and J lost 7 bases. Germline values: CDR1 SQVTM, CDR2 ANQGSEA. The chain's CDR3 is CSTWTGAGYTF. CDR3 nucleotide sequence: TGCAGCACTTGGACAGGGGCTGGCTACACCTTC.

This clone came up once. V is TRBV5-4 and J is TRBJ2-2; TRBD1 matches at 10 bases. The CDR3 covers 17 residues. Germline lookup yields CDR1 SGHNT and CDR2 YYREEE (reference sequence). Unmatched junction bases numbered 14, after V lost 5 bases and J lost 7 bases. For the CDR3, the DNA is TGTGCCAGCAGGCTGGGGACTGGGACAGGGGAGGTCGGGGAGCTGTTTTTT. Protein: CASRLGTGTGEVGELFF.

This clone was seen a handful of times. V gene TRBV12-5 combines with J gene TRBJ1-5, with 8 positions matching TRBD1. This CDR3 has 13 amino acids. V shed 8 bases, J shed 7 bases, and the junction held 7 bases outside the gene matches. Germline lookup yields CDR1 LGHNT and CDR2 FRNRAP. The CDR3: CASWGQVGQPQHF. CDR3 DNA sequence: TGTGCTAGTTGGGGACAGGTCGGGCAGCCCCAGCATTTT.

This clone is a singleton in its sample. The chain uses TRBV30 and TRBJ2-7; 7 bases are shared with TRBD1. J lost 5 bases, V lost 2 bases, and 9 bases had no gene match. CDR1 GTSNPN and CDR2 SVGIG come from the germline V gene (reference sequence). The CDR3 spans 14 residues. The CDR3 loop reads CAWSSEDRADEQYF. The CDR3, as DNA: TGTGCCTGGAGTTCTGAAGACAGGGCGGACGAGCAGTACTTC.

The J gene is TRBJ1-5, the V gene TRBV30, with D possibly TRBD1 on 6 matching bases. The germline V gene encodes CDR1 GTSNPN and CDR2 SVGIG (reference sequence). CDR3 length equals 12 residues. V was shortened by 4 bases and J by 4 bases, with 8 bases between the two germline ends. In DNA form, the CDR3 reads TGTGCCTGGAAAGGGGGAAATCAGCCCCAGCATTTT. This gives the protein CAWKGGNQPQHF.

The chain employs TRBV6-1 and TRBJ1-4; TRBD1 aligns across 12 bases. Germline CDR1 and CDR2: MNHNS and SASEGT. V lost 5 bases, J lost 14 bases, and 12 bases stayed unmatched. The CDR3 sequence is 15 residues long. CDR3 residues: CASSMAGTGGLGLFF. The CDR3 DNA reads TGTGCCAGCAGTATGGCCGGGACAGGGGGCCTGGGGCTGTTTTTT.

The chain combines TRBV12-5 with TRBJ1-1; 8 positions agree with TRBD1. The CDR3 sequence is 17 residues long. The germline gives CDR1 LGHNT, CDR2 FRNRAP. J gave up 0 bases and V 7 bases, and 13 bases lay outside the gene matches. CDR3 coding DNA: TGTGCTAGTGTTGGACAGGGAGCCCAATCTATGAACACTGAAGCTTTCTTT. It is translated as CASVGQGAQSMNTEAFF.

This clone was found a few times. V is TRBV10-2 and J is TRBJ2-1; TRBD1 matches at 10 bases. The trim removed 6 bases at V and 4 bases at J, leaving 12 bases unmatched. This CDR3 comprises 17 residues. Germline V gene data show CDR1 as WSHSY and CDR2 as SAAADI. The CDR3 coding sequence is TGCGCCAGCAGGGGTCCCGGGACAGGGGTCGGATACAATGAGCAGTTCTTC. It codes for CASRGPGTGVGYNEQFF.

This clone appeared a single time. The chain links TRBV29-1 to TRBJ2-2; a weak D match, TRBD1 (6 bases). V lost 0 bases and J lost 3, with 17 bases in between. Looked up from germline, CDR1 is SQVTM and CDR2 is ANQGSEA. The CDR3 runs 17 residues. The CDR3 DNA follows: TGCAGCGTTGAAGATCTCCCGGACAGAGGGGACACCGGGGAGCTGTTTTTT. Protein: CSVEDLPDRGDTGELFF.

The chain recombines TRBV10-2 with TRBJ2-7; TRBD1 might be the D (6 bases). CDR1 is WSHSY and CDR2 is SAAADI in the germline V gene. This CDR3 comprises 16 residues. V shed 7 bases and J shed 0 bases, with 19 bases lying between them. CDR3 in DNA: TGCGCCAGCACCCCCCGACCAGGACAGAGCTCCTACGAGCAGTACTTC. This encodes CASTPRPGQSSYEQYF.

In DNA, the CDR3 is TGCGCCAGCAGCTTGACCGGGACTAGCGGCAACATTCAGTACTTC. This encodes CASSLTGTSGNIQYF. J is TRBJ2-4 and V is TRBV5-1; TRBD2 matches 11 bases. In germline, CDR1 is SGHRS, CDR2 YFSETQ. The CDR3 contains 15 residues. Trimming removed 1 base from V and 7 bases from J; junction bases left unmatched: 4.

The J gene is TRBJ2-7, the V gene TRBV11-1; no firm D call. V lost 5 bases, J lost 9 bases, and 11 bases lay in between. Per germline, CDR1 SGHAT and CDR2 FQDESV (reference sequence). The CDR3 length is 11 residues. CDR3 protein: CASSHSTGQYF. In nucleotides, the CDR3 is TGTGCCAGCAGCCACTCGACGGGGCAGTACTTC.

The J gene is TRBJ2-5, the V gene TRBV5-6, with D perhaps TRBD2 (5 bases). The CDR3 is 14 residues long. V gave up 1 base and J gave up 5 bases, with 12 bases separating them. CDR1 is SGHDT, CDR2 YYEEEE, per germline. In DNA, the CDR3 is TGTGCCAGCAGCTTGAAACTAGTCCGGGAGACCCAGTACTTC. This codes for CASSLKLVRETQYF. Combining the CDR3 with reference TRBV5-6 and TRBJ2-5 gives the whole variable domain DAGVTQSPTHLIKTRGQQVTLRCSPKSGHDTVSWYQQALGQGPQFIFQYYEEEERQRGNFPDRFSGHQFPNYSSELNVNALLLGDSALYLCASSLKLVRETQYFGPGTRLLVL.

The chain couples TRBV5-1 to TRBJ2-1; the match to TRBD2 covers 8 bases. V lost 7 bases to trimming and J lost 5 bases; unmatched junction nucleotides: 2. CDR1 is SGHRS and CDR2 is YFSETQ in the germline V gene. The CDR3 has 12 residues. The CDR3 loop reads CASRGLDNEQFF. The CDR3 coding sequence is TGCGCCAGCCGGGGACTAGACAATGAGCAGTTCTTC. The entire variable domain, with the rest obtained from reference TRBV5-1 and TRBJ2-1, is as follows: KAGVTQTPRYLIKTRGQQVTLSCSPISGHRSVSWYQQTPGQGLQFLFEYFSETQRNKGNFPGRFSGRQFSNSRSEMNVSTLELGDSALYLCASRGLDNEQFFGPGTRLTVL.

The chain joins TRBV5-1 to TRBJ2-1; 7 nucleotides align to TRBD2. The CDR3 extends over 17 amino acids. In germline, CDR1 is SGHRS, CDR2 YFSETQ. J lost 1 base, V lost 0 bases, and 7 bases had no gene match. CDR3 DNA: TGCGCCAGCAGCTTGGCTTTGGCTAGCGGATCCTACAATGAGCAGTTCTTC. This encodes CASSLALASGSYNEQFF.